The 19 T cell receptor beta chains given below trace back to one sample, sequenced in a study of blood T cell repertoires in COVID-19. Only in-frame clones appear in the TCRdb table, and some are missing; sequencing was by immunoSEQ multiplex PCR. Of about 230,000 clones listed, approximately 88% were seen once; the top ten hold 2% to 2.5%. Sequencing was done on a sample of PBMCs or T cells enriched from blood (not recorded which). The receptors come from a woman aged 40 to 50 with acute COVID-19.

The chain combines TRBV2 with TRBJ1-2, with 7 bases that match TRBD1. The germline V gene has CDR1 SNHLY and CDR2 FYNNEI. This CDR3 contains 14 residues. The J segment lost 0 bases and the V segment lost 8 bases, leaving 6 bases of the junction unmatched. The DNA for the CDR3 is TGTGCCAGCCGTAACAGGGGTTCTAACTATGGCTACACCTTC. As protein: CASRNRGSNYGYTF. The whole variable domain, remainder taken from reference TRBV2 and TRBJ1-2, is EPEVTQTPSHQVTQMGQEVILRCVPISNHLYFYWYRQILGQKVEFLVSFYNNEISEKSEIFDDQFSVERPDGSNFTLKIRSTKLEDSAMYFCASRNRGSNYGYTFGSGTRLTVV.

The chain employs TRBV18 and TRBJ2-1, with 12 bases fitting TRBD1. J was trimmed by 6 bases and V by 4 bases; bases with no gene match: 7. The CDR3 is made up of 16 amino acids. The germline gives CDR1 KGHSH, CDR2 LQKENI. Written as DNA, the CDR3 is TGTGCCAGCTCACGGGTTAGGGGACAGGGGGCCAATGAGCAGTTCTTC. Its translation is CASSRVRGQGANEQFF. The whole variable domain, filled in from reference TRBV18 and TRBJ2-1, reads NAGVMQNPRHLVRRRGQEARLRCSPMKGHSHVYWYRQLPEEGLKFMVYLQKENIIDESGMPKERFSAEFPKEGPSILRIQQVVRGDSAAYFCASSRVRGQGANEQFFGPGTRLTVL.

The V gene is TRBV6-5, the J gene TRBJ2-7; 12 bases are shared with TRBD1. V lost 7 bases, J lost 6 bases, and 10 bases stayed unmatched. This CDR3 has 15 residues. Germline V gene sequence: CDR1 MNHEY, CDR2 SVGAGI. CDR3 amino acids: CASKKDGTGGSEQYF. CDR3 nucleotides: TGTGCCAGCAAAAAGGACGGGACAGGGGGCTCCGAGCAGTACTTC.

The J gene is TRBJ2-1, the V gene TRBV19, with TRBD2 matching 14 bases. V shed 5 bases and J 8 bases; nucleotides not matched to a gene: 11. The length of the CDR3 is 17 residues. Germline CDR1 reads LNHDA; CDR2 reads SQIVND (reference sequence). In DNA form, the CDR3 reads TGTGCCAGTAGTCCCACCACTGGACTAGCGGGAGGCGATGAGCAGTTCTTC. It translates to CASSPTTGLAGGDEQFF. Using reference TRBV19 and TRBJ2-1 for the parts outside the CDR3, the full variable domain is DGGITQSPKYLFRKEGQNVTLSCEQNLNHDAMYWYRQDPGQGLRLIYYSQIVNDFQKGDIAEGYSVSREKKESFPLTVTSAQKNPTAFYLCASSPTTGLAGGDEQFFGPGTRLTVL.

The V gene is TRBV28, the J gene TRBJ1-2; a weak D match, TRBD1 (5 bases). This CDR3 is 16 amino acids long. Trimming stripped 3 bases from V and 0 bases from J, with 14 bases between. Germline lookup yields CDR1 MDHEN and CDR2 SYDVKM. CDR3 sequence: CASSFYGATPNYGYTF. The CDR3 DNA follows: TGTGCCAGCAGTTTTTATGGGGCCACCCCTAACTATGGCTACACCTTC.

This rearrangement joins TRBV7-2 to TRBJ2-3; D remains unclear. V was cut by 5 bases and J by 4 bases, with 10 bases left in between. Germline CDR1 SGHTA, CDR2 FQGNSA. This CDR3 contains 13 residues. The CDR3 reads CASSTKIADTQYF. Written as DNA, the CDR3 is TGTGCCAGCAGCACTAAGATTGCAGATACGCAGTATTTT.

The chain uses TRBV27 and TRBJ1-1, with D tentatively TRBD1 (6 bases). Germline loops: CDR1 MNHEY, CDR2 SMNVEV (reference sequence). CDR3 size: 16 residues. V lost 5 bases, J lost 5 bases, and 21 bases lay in between. In nucleotides, the CDR3 is TGTGCCAGCAGTCCCTGGGCGGCGGGGGCGGGTACTGAAGCTTTCTTT. It codes for CASSPWAAGAGTEAFF.

CDR3 residues: CASSPSPDRTYNEQFF. CDR3 DNA: TGTGCCAGCAGCCCATCCCCGGACAGAACCTACAATGAGCAGTTCTTC. V usage is TRBV5-4 and J usage is TRBJ2-1; D is perhaps TRBD1 (6 bases). The CDR3 length is 16 residues. V was clipped by 4 bases and J by 2 bases, with 16 bases between them. CDR1 and CDR2 (germline): SGHNT, YYREEE (reference sequence).

V is TRBV11-3 and J is TRBJ1-4, with 7 bases matching TRBD1. The ends lost 5 bases at V and 4 bases at J; junction bases unmatched: 10. CDR1 and CDR2 from the germline V gene are SGHNT and YENEEA. This CDR3 region has 16 residues. In DNA, the CDR3 is TGTGCCAGCAGCCCGACGGGAGACAGGGTTAATGAAAAACTGTTTTTT. Residues: CASSPTGDRVNEKLFF. Full variable domain (remainder filled in from reference TRBV11-3 and TRBJ1-4): EAGVVQSPRYKIIEKKQPVAFWCNPISGHNTLYWYLQNLGQGPELLIRYENEEAVDDSQLPKDRFSAERLKGVDSTLKIQPAELGDSAVYLCASSPTGDRVNEKLFFGSGTQLSVL.

The J gene is TRBJ2-7, the V gene TRBV11-2, with D possibly being TRBD1 (7 bases). The germline V and J ends were trimmed by 2 bases and 5 bases, with 16 bases remaining between them. The germline CDR1 and CDR2 sequences are SGHAT and FQNNGV. The CDR3 runs to 15 residues. Here the CDR3 DNA reads TGTGCCAGCAGCTTATGGGGCAGGGGGGAAGACGAGCAGTACTTC. Translated, it gives CASSLWGRGEDEQYF.

The chain joins TRBV11-2 to TRBJ1-1, with TRBD1 matching over 8 bases. Germline CDR1 and CDR2: SGHAT and FQNNGV. Trimming took 5 bases from V and 5 from J; bases not matched to a gene: 4. This CDR3 is built from 13 residues. CDR3 region: CASSRYRGTEAFF. CDR3 DNA: TGTGCCAGCAGCCGCTACAGGGGGACTGAAGCTTTCTTT.

The rearrangement joins TRBV30 to TRBJ1-3; D gene unclear. V gave up 4 bases and J gave up 1 base, with 11 bases separating them. CDR1 and CDR2 (germline): GTSNPN, SVGIG (reference sequence). This CDR3 is 14 amino acids long. In DNA, the CDR3 is TGTGCCTGGATACGTGCAGCGTCTGGAAACACCATATATTTT. Amino acid sequence: CAWIRAASGNTIYF. Together with reference TRBV30 and TRBJ1-3, the CDR3 gives the full variable domain: SQTIHQWPATLVQPVGSPLSLECTVEGTSNPNLYWYRQAAGRGLQLLFYSVGIGQISSEVPQNLSASRPQDRQFILSSKKLLLSDSGFYLCAWIRAASGNTIYFGEGSWLTVV.

V and J are TRBV19 and TRBJ2-1; 10 bases agree with TRBD2. This CDR3 has 15 amino acids. CDR1 LNHDA and CDR2 SQIVND come from the germline V gene (reference sequence). Losses at the gene ends were 5 bases for V and 7 bases for J; bases not matched to a gene: 8. CDR3 region: CASSQGLARANEQFF. The CDR3 DNA reads as TGTGCCAGTAGTCAGGGACTAGCGAGGGCAAATGAGCAGTTCTTC.

There are a few counts of this clone. The rearrangement links TRBV5-1 to TRBJ2-3; 7 bases map to TRBD2. Germline CDR1 and CDR2: SGHRS and YFSETQ. With V trimmed by 4 bases and J by 2 bases, 4 bases remained unmatched. CDR3 size: 14 residues. DNA of the CDR3: TGCGCCAGCAGCCCGGGACTATTCACAGATACGCAGTATTTT. Protein product: CASSPGLFTDTQYF.

This clone was counted once. This chain connects TRBV5-1 to TRBJ1-6; 9 bases match TRBD1. This CDR3 is 15 amino acids long. Trimming at V came to 4 bases and at J to 7 bases, leaving 6 bases not matched to a gene. CDR1 is SGHRS, CDR2 YFSETQ, per germline. CDR3 loop: CASSGGQGLNSPLHF. For the CDR3, the DNA is TGCGCCAGCAGCGGGGGACAGGGCTTAAATTCACCCCTCCACTTT.

This chain joins TRBV15 and TRBJ1-1; 8 nucleotides agree with TRBD1. J lost 1 base, V lost 1 base, and 2 bases had no gene match. CDR3 length: 15 amino acids. CDR1 LNHNV and CDR2 YYDKDF come from the germline V gene (reference sequence). The CDR3 bases are TGTGCCACCAGCAGAGCGGGACAGGCGAACACTGAAGCTTTCTTT. Encoded protein: CATSRAGQANTEAFF.

The rearrangement uses TRBV2 and TRBJ1-4; D is unresolved. The CDR3 loop spans 16 amino acids. V lost 2 bases, J lost 5 bases, and 15 bases lay in between. Germline assignment: CDR1 SNHLY and CDR2 FYNNEI. DNA for the CDR3: TGTGCCAGCAGTGAATCCCGAGTAAGCCTGAATGAAAAACTGTTTTTT. Its translation is CASSESRVSLNEKLFF.

This clone came up a few times. The genes are TRBV24-1 and TRBJ1-6; TRBD1 is a possible D gene (5 bases). Trimming removed 1 base at V and 0 bases at J, with 15 bases between. The CDR3 sequence is 19 residues long. Per the germline V gene, CDR1 is KGHDR and CDR2 is SFDVKD. CDR3 sequence: CATSDLGEAKSSYNSPLHF. For the CDR3, the DNA is TGTGCCACCAGTGATTTAGGGGAAGCGAAAAGCTCCTATAATTCACCCCTCCACTTT.

The chain links TRBV15 to TRBJ1-1, with D hard to call. V shed 5 bases and J shed 6 bases, with 10 bases lying between them. CDR1 and CDR2 from the germline V gene are LNHNV and YYDKDF (reference sequence). This CDR3 has 12 amino acids. The CDR3 DNA reads as TGTGCCACCAGCGGCGGGAGGGCTGAAGCTTTCTTT. This gives the protein CATSGGRAEAFF.